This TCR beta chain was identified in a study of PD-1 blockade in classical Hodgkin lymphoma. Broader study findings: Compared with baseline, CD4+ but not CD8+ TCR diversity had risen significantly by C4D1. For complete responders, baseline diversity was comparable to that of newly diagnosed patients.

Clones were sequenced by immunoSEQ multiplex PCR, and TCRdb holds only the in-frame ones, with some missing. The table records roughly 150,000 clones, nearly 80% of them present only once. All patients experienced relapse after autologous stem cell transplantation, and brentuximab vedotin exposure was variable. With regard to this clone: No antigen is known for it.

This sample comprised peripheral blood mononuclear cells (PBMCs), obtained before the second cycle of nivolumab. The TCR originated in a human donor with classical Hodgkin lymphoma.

The chain's CDR3 is CASSPVVGSSYNEQFF. CDR3 DNA sequence: TGTGCCAGCTCACCAGTCGTCGGGAGCTCCTACAATGAGCAGTTCTTC. J is TRBJ2-1 and V is TRBV18; a weak D match, TRBD2 (6 bases). V was trimmed by 2 bases and J by 0 bases, leaving 11 bases between them. Per germline, CDR1 KGHSH and CDR2 LQKENI. The CDR3 extends over 16 amino acids.